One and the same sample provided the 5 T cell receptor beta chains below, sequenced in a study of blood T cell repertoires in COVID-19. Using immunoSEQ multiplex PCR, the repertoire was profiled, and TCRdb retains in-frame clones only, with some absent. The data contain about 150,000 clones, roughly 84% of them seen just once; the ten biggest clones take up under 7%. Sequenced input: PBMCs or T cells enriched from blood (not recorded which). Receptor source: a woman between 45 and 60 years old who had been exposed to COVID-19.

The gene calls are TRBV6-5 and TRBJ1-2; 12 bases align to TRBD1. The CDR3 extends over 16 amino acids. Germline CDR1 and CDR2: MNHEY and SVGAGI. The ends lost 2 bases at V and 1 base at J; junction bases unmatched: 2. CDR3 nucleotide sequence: TGTGCCAGCAGTTACGGGACAGGGGGCGATAACTATGGCTACACCTTC. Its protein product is CASSYGTGGDNYGYTF.

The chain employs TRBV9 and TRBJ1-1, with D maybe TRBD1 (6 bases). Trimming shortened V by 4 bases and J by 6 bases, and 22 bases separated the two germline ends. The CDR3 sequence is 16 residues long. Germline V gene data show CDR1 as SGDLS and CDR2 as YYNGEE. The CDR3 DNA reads TGTGCCAGCAGCCCGGGGCCGGGACACTTAGTCGCTGAAGCTTTCTTT. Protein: CASSPGPGHLVAEAFF.

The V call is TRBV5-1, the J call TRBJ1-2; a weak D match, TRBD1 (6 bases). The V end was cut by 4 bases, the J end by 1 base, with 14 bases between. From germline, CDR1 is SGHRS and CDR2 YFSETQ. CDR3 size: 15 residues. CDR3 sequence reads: CASSPGQQLNYGYTF. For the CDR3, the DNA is TGCGCCAGCAGCCCCGGACAGCAACTTAACTATGGCTACACCTTC.

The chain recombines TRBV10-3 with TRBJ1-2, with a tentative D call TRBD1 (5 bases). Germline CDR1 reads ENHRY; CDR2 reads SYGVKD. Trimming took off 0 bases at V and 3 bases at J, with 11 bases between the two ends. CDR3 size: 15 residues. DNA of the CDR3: TGTGCCATCAGTGAGTCTCCGGACACTTACTATGGCTACACCTTC. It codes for CAISESPDTYYGYTF.

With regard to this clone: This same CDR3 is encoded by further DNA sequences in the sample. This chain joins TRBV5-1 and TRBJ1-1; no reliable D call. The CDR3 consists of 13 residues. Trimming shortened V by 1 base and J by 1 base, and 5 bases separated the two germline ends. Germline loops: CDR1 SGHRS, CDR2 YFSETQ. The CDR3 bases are TGCGCCAGCAGCTTGACGGGGAACACTGAAGCTTTCTTT. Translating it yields CASSLTGNTEAFF.